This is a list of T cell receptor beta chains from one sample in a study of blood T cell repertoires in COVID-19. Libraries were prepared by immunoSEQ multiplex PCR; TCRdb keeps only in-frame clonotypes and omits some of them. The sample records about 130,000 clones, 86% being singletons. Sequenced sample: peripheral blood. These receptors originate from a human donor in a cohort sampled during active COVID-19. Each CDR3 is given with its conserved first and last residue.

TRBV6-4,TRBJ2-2,CASSDSRSTGELFF
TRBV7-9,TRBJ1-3,CASIPTRGSSSGNTIYF
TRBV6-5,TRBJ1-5,CASSQGNQPQHF
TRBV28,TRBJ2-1,CASSLAGIVNEQFF
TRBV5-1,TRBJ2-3,CASSVRDSRTDTQYF
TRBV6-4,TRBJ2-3,CASSDGAGVGNTQYF
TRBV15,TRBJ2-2,CATSAIDRGFFGELFF
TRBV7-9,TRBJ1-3,CASSFPTSSGNTIYF
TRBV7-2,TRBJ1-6,CASTRQGGNSPLHF
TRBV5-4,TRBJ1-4,CASSYTGDNEKLFF
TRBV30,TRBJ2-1,CAWSLTGGAGDEQFF
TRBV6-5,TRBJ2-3,CASRQQGPSTDTQYF
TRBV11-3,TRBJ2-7,CASSSSAGTSGPRVVQYF
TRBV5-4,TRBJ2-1,CASSLGRDSMQNEQFF
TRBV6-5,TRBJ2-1,CASRGGRGDEQFF
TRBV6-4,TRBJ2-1,CASSDSFRGGEQFF
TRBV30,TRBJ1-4,CAWSVQWQKLFF
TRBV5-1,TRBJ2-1,CASSLWREGNEQFF
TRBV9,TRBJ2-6,CASSVGQGPGANVLTF
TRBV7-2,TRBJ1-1,CASRQQGRNEAFF
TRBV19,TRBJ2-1,CASRTAVSSYNEQFF
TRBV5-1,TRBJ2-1,CASKGGQRSNEQFF
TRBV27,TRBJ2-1,CASSIYRDRVPNEQFF
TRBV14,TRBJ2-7,CASSQERGTYEQYF
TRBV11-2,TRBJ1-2,CASSLDRGSYGYTF
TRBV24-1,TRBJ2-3,CATSGSLGLADSTDTQYF
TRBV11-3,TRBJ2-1,CASSFGFSYNEQFF
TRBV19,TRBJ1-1,CASSLTGLGTEAFF
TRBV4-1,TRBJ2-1,CASSQSPGDSYNEQFF
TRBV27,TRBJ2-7,CASSATTGSYEQYF
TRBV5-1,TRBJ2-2,CASSWDRGGGELFF